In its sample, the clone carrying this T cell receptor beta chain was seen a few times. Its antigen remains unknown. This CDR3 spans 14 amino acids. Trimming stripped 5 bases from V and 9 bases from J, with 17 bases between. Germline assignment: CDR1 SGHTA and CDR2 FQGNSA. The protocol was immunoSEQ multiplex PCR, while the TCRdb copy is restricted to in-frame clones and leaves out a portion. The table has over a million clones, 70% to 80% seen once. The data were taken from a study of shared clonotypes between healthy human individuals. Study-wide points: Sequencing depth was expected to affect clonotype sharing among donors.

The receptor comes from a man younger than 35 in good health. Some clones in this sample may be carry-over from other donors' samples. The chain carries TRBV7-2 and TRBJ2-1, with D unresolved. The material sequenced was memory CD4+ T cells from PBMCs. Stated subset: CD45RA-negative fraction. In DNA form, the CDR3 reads TGTGCCAGCAGCCCCGGACGGATGGCAGGTGAGCAGTTCTTC. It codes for CASSPGRMAGEQFF.